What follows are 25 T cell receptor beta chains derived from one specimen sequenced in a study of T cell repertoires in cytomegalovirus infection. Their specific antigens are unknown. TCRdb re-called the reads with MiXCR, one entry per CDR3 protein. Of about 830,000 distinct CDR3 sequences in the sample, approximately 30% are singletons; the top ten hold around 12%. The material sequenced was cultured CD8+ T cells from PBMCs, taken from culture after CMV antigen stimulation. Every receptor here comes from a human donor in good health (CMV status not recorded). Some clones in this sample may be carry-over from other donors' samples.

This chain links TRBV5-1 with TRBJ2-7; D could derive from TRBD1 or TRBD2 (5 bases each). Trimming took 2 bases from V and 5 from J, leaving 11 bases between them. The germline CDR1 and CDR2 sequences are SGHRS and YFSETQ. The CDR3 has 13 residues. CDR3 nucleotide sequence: TGCGCCAGCAGCTTACTGGGGACCGACGAGCAGTACTTC. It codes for CASSLLGTDEQYF.

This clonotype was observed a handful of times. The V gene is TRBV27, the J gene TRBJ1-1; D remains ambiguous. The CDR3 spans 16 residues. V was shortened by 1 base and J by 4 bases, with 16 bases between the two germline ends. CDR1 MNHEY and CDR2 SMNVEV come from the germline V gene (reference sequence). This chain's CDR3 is CASSLYGGGLGTEAFF. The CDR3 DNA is TGTGCCAGCAGTTTATACGGAGGAGGATTAGGCACTGAAGCTTTCTTT.

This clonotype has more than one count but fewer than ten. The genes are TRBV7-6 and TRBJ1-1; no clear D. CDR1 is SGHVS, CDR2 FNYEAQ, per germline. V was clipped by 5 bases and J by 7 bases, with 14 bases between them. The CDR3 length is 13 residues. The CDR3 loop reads CASSPGVILEAFF. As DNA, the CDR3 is TGTGCCAGCAGCCCCGGGGTAATCCTTGAAGCTTTCTTT.

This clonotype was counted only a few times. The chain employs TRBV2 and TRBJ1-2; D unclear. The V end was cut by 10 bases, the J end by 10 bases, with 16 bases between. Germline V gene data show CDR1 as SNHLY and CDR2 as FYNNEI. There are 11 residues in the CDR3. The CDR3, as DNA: TGTGCCATTATGACGGGCATATTCTACACCTTC. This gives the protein CAIMTGIFYTF.

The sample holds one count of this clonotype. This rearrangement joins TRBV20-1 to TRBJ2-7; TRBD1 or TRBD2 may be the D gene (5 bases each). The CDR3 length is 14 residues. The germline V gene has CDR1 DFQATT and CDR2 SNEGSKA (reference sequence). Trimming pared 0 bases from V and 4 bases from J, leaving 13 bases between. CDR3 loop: CSARDQGSGYEQYF. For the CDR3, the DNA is TGCAGTGCTAGAGATCAGGGTTCGGGATACGAGCAGTACTTC.

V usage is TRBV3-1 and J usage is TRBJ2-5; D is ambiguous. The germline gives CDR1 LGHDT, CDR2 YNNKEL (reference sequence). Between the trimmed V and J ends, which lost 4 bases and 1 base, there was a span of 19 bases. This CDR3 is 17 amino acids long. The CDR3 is CASSPPGPKVVQETQYF. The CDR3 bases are TGTGCCAGCAGCCCTCCCGGCCCAAAAGTAGTCCAAGAGACCCAGTACTTC.

This chain's CDR3 is CSARVRAGTEAFF. The CDR3 nucleotides are TGCAGTGCTAGAGTCAGGGCTGGCACTGAAGCTTTCTTT. The chain uses TRBV20-1 and TRBJ1-1; D may be TRBD1 (5 bases). CDR3 length equals 13 residues. The V and J ends lost 1 base and 4 bases respectively, with 10 bases between them. The germline V gene encodes CDR1 DFQATT and CDR2 SNEGSKA (reference sequence).

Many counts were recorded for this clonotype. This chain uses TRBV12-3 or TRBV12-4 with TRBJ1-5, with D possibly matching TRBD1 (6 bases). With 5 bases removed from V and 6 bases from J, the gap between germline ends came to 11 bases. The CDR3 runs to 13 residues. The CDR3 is CASSPAGVQPQHF. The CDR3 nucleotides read TGTGCCAGCAGTCCAGCAGGGGTTCAGCCCCAGCATTTT.

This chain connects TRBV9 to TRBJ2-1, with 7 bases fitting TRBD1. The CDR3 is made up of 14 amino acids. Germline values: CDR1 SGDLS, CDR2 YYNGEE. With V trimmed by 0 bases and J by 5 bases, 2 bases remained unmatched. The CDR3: CASSVADRDNEQFF. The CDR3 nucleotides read TGTGCCAGCAGCGTAGCTGACAGGGACAATGAGCAGTTCTTC.

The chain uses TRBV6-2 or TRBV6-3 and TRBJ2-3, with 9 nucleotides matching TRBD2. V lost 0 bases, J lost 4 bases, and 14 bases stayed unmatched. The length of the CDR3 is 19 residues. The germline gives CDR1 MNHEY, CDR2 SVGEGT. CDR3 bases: TGTGCCAGCAGTTACTCGCGGTTCGCGGGGGGGCCGATCCCAGATACGCAGTATTTT. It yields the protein CASSYSRFAGGPIPDTQYF.

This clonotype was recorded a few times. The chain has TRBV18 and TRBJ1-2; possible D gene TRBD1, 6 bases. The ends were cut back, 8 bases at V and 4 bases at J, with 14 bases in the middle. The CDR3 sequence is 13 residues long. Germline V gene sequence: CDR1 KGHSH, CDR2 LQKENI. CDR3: CASRSQGPYGYTF. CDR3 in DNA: TGTGCCAGCCGTAGTCAGGGGCCCTATGGCTACACCTTC.

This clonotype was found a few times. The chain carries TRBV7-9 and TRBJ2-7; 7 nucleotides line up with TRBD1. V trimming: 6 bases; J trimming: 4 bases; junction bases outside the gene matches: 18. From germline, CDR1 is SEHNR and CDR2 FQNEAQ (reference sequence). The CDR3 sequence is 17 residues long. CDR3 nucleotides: TGTGCCAGCAGACCCCAGGCCGGGACAGTCCTTTTTTACGAGCAGTACTTC. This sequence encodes CASRPQAGTVLFYEQYF.

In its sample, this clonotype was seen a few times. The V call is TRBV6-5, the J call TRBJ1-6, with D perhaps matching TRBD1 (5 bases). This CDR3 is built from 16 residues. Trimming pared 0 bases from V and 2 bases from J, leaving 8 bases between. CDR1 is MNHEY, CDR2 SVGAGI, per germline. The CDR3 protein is CASSYSAGPYNSPLHF. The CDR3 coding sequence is TGTGCCAGCAGTTACTCAGCAGGGCCCTATAATTCACCCCTCCACTTT.

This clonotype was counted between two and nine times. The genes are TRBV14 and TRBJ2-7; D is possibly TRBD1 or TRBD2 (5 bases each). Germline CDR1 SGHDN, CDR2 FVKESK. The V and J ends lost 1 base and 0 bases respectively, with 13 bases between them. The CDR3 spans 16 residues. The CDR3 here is CASSQVGDVSSYEQYF. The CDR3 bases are TGTGCCAGCAGCCAAGTTGGGGACGTTAGCTCCTACGAGCAGTACTTC. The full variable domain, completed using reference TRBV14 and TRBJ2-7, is EAGVTQFPSHSVIEKGQTVTLRCDPISGHDNLYWYRRVMGKEIKFLLHFVKESKQDESGMPNNRFLAERTGGTYSTLKVQPAELEDSGVYFCASSQVGDVSSYEQYFGPGTRLTVT.

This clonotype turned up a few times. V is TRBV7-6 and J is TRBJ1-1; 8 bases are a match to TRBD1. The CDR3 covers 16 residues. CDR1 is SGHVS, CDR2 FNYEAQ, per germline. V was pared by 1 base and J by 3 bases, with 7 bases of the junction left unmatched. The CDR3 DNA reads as TGTGCCAGCAGCTTAGGACTGGACAGGGAGGACACTGAAGCTTTCTTT. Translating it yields CASSLGLDREDTEAFF.

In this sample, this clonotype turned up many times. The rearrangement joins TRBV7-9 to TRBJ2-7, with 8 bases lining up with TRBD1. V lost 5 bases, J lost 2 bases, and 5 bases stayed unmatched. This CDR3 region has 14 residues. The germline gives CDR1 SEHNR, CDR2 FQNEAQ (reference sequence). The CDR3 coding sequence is TGTGCCAGCAGCCGACAGGGGAACACCTACGAGCAGTACTTC. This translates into CASSRQGNTYEQYF.

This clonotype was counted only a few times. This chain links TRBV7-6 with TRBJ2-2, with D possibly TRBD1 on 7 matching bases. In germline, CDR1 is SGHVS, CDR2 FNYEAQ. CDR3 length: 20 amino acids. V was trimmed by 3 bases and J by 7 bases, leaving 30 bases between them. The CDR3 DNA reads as TGTGCCAGCAGCTTGGCATCCAGGGGGGCACAGGGTCGAAGCATCGGGGAGCTGTTTTTT. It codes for CASSLASRGAQGRSIGELFF.

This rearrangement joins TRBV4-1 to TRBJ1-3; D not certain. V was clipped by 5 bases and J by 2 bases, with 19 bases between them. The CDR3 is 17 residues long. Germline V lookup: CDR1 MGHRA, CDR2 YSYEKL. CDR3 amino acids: CASSFNGEASAGNTIYF. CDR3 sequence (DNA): TGCGCCAGCAGCTTCAACGGAGAAGCTTCTGCTGGAAACACCATATATTTT.

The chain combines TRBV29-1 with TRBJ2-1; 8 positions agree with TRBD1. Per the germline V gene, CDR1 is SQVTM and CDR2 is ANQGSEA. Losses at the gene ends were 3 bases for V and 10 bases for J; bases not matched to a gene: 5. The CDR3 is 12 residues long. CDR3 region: CSVESGGLEQFF. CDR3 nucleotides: TGCAGCGTTGAGTCAGGGGGCTTGGAGCAGTTCTTC.

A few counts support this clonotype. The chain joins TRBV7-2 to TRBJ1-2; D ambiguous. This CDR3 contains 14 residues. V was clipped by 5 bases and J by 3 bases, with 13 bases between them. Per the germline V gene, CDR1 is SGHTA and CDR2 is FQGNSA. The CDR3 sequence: CASSHLDGDYGYTF. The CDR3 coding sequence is TGTGCCAGCAGCCACCTCGACGGGGACTATGGCTACACCTTC.

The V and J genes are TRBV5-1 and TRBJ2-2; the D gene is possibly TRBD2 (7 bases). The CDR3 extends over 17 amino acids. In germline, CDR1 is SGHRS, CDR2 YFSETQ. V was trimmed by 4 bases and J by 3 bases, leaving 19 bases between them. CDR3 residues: CASSTQGLRRDTGELFF. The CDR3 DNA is TGCGCCAGCAGCACACAGGGACTAAGACGGGACACCGGGGAGCTGTTTTTT.

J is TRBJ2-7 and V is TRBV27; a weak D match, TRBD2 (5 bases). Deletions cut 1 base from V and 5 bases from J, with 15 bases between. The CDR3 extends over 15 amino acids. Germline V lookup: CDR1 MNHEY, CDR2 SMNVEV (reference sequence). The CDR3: CASSLWPPGINEQYF. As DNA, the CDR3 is TGTGCCAGCAGTTTATGGCCCCCGGGGATCAACGAGCAGTACTTC.

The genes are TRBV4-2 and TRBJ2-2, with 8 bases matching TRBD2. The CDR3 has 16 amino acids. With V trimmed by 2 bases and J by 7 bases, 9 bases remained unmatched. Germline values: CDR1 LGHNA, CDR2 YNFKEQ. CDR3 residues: CASSQLAGGRDGELFF. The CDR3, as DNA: TGTGCCAGCAGCCAACTGGCGGGGGGCCGGGACGGGGAGCTGTTTTTT.

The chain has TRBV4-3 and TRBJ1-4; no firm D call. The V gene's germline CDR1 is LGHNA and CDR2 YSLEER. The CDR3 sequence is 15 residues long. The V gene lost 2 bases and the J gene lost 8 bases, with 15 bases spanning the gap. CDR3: CASSQSSGWGEKLFF. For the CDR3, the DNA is TGCGCCAGCAGCCAATCCAGTGGTTGGGGAGAAAAACTGTTTTTT.

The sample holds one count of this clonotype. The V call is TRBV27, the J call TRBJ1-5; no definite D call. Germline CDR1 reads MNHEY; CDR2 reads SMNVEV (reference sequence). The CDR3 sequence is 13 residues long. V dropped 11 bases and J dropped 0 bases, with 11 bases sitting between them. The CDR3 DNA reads TGTGCCTGCGGCATTTATAGCAATCAGCCCCAGCATTTT. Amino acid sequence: CACGIYSNQPQHF.